Listed here is a single T cell receptor beta chain. The data belong to a study of blood T cell repertoires in COVID-19. Looking at the study overall: Samples taken during acute and convalescent COVID-19 were collected in the United States, Italy and Spain.

Trimming removed 0 bases from V and 4 bases from J, with 11 bases in between. Looked up from germline, CDR1 is SGHDT and CDR2 is YYEEEE. This CDR3 spans 14 amino acids. In the study's own analysis: Scientists estimated how many nucleated cells there were by amplifying reference gene primers. The assay was immunoSEQ multiplex PCR, and TCRdb's table has in-frame clones only and misses some. The V and J calls and clone size come from that table; D and trimming were worked out from the DNA. The table has hundreds of thousands of clones, 65% to 90% seen once; the top ten hold 7.2%. The sample taken for sequencing was peripheral blood. This TCR was recovered from a human donor in a cohort sampled during active COVID-19. The J gene is TRBJ2-7, the V gene TRBV5-6; the D is unclear. CDR3 nucleotide sequence: TGTGCCAGCAGCTTGGTGGCAGAATCATACGAGCAGTACTTC. Translating gives CASSLVAESYEQYF.